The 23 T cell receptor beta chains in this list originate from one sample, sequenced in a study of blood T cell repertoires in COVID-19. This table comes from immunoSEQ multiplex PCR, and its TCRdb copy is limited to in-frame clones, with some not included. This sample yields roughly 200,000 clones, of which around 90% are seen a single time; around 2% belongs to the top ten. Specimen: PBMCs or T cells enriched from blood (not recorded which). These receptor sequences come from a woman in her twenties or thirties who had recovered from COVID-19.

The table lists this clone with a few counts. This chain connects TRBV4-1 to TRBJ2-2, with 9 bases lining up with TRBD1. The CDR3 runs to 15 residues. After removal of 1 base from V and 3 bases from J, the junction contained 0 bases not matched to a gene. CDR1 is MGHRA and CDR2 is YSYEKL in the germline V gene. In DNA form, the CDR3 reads TGCGCCAGCAGCCAAGGGACAGGGGACACCGGGGAGCTGTTTTTT. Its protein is CASSQGTGDTGELFF.

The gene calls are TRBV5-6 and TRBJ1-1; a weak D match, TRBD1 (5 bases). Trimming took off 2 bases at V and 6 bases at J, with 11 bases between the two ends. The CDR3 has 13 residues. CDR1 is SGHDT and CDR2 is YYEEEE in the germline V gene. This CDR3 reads CASSLAGPSEAFF. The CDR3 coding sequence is TGTGCCAGCAGCTTAGCAGGGCCTTCTGAAGCTTTCTTT. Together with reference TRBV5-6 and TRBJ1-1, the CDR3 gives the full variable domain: DAGVTQSPTHLIKTRGQQVTLRCSPKSGHDTVSWYQQALGQGPQFIFQYYEEEERQRGNFPDRFSGHQFPNYSSELNVNALLLGDSALYLCASSLAGPSEAFFGQGTRLTVV.

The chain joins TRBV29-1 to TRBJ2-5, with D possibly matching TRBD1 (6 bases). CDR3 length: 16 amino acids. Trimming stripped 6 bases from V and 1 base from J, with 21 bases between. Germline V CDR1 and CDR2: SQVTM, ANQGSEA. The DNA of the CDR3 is TGCAGCGTCGCCGACCCCGGGACACCGCTCCAAGAGACCCAGTACTTC. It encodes CSVADPGTPLQETQYF.

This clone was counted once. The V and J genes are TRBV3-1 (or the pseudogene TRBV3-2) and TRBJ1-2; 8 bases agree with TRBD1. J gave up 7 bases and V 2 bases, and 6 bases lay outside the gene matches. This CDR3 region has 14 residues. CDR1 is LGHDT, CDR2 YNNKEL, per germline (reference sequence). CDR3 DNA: TGTGCCAGCAGCCAAACCGGGACAGGAGGTGGCTACACCTTC. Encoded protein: CASSQTGTGGGYTF.

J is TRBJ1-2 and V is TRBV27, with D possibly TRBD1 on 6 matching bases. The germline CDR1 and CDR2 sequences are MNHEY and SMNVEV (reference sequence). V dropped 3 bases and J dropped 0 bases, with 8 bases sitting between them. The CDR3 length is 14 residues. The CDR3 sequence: CASSLGGPNYGYTF. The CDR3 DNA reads TGTGCCAGCAGTTTGGGGGGGCCTAACTATGGCTACACCTTC.

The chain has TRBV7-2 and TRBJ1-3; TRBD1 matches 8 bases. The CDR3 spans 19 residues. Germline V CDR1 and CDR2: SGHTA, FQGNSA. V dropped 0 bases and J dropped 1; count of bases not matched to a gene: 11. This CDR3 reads CASSLARGVQGASGNTIYF. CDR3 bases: TGTGCCAGCAGCTTAGCGCGTGGTGTTCAGGGGGCGTCTGGAAACACCATATATTTT.

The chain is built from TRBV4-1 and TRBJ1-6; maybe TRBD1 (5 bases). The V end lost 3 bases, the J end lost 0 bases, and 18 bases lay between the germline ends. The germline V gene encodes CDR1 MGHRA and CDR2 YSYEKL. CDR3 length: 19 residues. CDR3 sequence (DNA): TGCGCCAGCAGCCACCCCGAAGGGGCAGGCCTCTCCTATAATTCACCCCTCCACTTT. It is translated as CASSHPEGAGLSYNSPLHF.

The CDR3 is CASSFGQGSEQYF. In DNA, the CDR3 is TGTGCCAGCAGCTTTGGACAGGGCTCCGAGCAGTACTTC. V usage is TRBV7-3 and J usage is TRBJ2-7; 8 nucleotides agree with TRBD1. V gave up 3 bases and J gave up 6 bases; unmatched junction bases: 4. The CDR3 loop spans 13 amino acids. Germline V gene sequence: CDR1 SGHTA, CDR2 FQGTGA.

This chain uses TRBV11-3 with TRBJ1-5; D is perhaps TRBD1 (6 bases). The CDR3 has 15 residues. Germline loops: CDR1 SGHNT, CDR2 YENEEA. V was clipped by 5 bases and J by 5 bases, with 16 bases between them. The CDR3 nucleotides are TGTGCCAGCAGCCCTGGGACGGACAGAGATCAGCCCCAGCATTTT. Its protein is CASSPGTDRDQPQHF.

CDR3: CASSRSGQGYYGYTF. DNA of the CDR3: TGTGCCAGCAGCCGTTCGGGACAGGGTTACTATGGCTACACCTTC. The rearrangement joins TRBV7-9 to TRBJ1-2, with TRBD1 matching over 9 bases. The CDR3 is 15 residues long. V gave up 5 bases and J gave up 3 bases; unmatched junction bases: 7. Germline CDR1 reads SEHNR; CDR2 reads FQNEAQ (reference sequence).

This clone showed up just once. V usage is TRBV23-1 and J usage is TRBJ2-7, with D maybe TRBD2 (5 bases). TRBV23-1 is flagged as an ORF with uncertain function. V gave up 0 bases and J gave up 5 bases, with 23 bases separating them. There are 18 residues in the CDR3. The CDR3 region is CASSQSTGLELLGHEQYF. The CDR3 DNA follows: TGCGCCAGCAGTCAATCAACGGGGTTGGAGCTCCTCGGCCACGAGCAGTACTTC.

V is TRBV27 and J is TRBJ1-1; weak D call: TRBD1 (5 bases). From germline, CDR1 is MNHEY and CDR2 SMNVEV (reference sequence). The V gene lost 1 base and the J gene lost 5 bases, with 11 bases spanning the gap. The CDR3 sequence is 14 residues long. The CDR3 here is CASSLYRGDTEAFF. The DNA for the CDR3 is TGTGCCAGCAGTTTATATCGGGGGGATACTGAAGCTTTCTTT.

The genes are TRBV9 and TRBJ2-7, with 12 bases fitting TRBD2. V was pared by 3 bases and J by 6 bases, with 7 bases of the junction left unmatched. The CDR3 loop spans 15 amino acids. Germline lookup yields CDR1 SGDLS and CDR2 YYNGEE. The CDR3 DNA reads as TGTGCCAGCAGCGCTCTTGGGGGACTAGCGGGCGAGCAGTACTTC. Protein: CASSALGGLAGEQYF.

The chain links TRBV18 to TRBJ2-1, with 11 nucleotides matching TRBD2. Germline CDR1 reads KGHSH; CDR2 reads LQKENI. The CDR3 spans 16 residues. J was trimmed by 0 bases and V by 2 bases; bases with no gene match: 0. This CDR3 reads CASSPTSGSSYNEQFF. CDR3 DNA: TGTGCCAGCTCACCAACTAGCGGGAGCTCCTACAATGAGCAGTTCTTC.

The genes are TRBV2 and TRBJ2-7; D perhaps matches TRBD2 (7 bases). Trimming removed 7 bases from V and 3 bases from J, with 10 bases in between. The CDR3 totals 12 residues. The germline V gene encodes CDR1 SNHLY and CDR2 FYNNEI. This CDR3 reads CASKGDYYEQYF. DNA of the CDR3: TGTGCCAGCAAGGGGGACTACTACGAGCAGTACTTC.

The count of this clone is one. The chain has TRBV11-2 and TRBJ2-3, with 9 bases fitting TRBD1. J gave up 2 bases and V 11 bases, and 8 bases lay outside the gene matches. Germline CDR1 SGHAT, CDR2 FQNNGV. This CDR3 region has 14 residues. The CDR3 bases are TGTGCCGTGGGCCGGGACAGGGCCACAGATACGCAGTATTTT. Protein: CAVGRDRATDTQYF. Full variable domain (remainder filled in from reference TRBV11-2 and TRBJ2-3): EAGVAQSPRYKIIEKRQSVAFWCNPISGHATLYWYQQILGQGPKLLIQFQNNGVVDDSQLPKDRFSAERLKGVDSTLKIQPAKLEDSAVYLCAVGRDRATDTQYFGPGTRLTVL.

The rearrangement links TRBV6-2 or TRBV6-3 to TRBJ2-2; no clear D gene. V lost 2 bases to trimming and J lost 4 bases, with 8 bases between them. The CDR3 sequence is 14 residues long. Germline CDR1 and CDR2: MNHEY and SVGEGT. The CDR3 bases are TGTGCCAGCAGTTACCGCGCTACCACCGGGGAGCTGTTTTTT. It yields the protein CASSYRATTGELFF.

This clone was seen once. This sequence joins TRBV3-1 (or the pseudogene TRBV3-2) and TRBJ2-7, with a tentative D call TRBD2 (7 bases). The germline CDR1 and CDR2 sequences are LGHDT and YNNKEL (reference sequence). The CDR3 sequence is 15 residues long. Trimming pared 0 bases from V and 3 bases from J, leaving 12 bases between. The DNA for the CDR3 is TGTGCCAGCAGCCAAGAGACGGGGGGACACTACGAGCAGTACTTC. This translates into CASSQETGGHYEQYF.

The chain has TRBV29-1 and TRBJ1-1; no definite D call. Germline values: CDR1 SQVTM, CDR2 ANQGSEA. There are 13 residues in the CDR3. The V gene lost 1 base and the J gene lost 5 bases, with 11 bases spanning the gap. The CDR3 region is CSVEVDGGTEAFF. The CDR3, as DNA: TGCAGCGTTGAAGTGGACGGAGGAACTGAAGCTTTCTTT.

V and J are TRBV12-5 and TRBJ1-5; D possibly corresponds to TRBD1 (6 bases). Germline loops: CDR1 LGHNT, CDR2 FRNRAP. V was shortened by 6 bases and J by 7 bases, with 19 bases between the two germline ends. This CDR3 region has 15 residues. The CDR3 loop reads CASGILDRAGQPQHF. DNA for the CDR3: TGTGCTAGTGGCATTCTGGACAGAGCGGGGCAGCCCCAGCATTTT.

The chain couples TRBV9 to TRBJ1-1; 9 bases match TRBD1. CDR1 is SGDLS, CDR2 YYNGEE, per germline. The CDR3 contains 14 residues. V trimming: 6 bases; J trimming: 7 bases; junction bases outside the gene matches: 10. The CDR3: CASTPPDRGIEAFF. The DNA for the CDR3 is TGTGCCAGCACCCCCCCCGACAGGGGGATTGAAGCTTTCTTT.

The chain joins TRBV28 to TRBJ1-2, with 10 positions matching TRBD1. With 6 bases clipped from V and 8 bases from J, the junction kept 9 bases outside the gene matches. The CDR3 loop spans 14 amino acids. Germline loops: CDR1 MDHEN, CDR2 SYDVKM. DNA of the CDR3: TGTGCCAGCAGCTTGGGACAGGGGACGATCGGCTACACCTTC. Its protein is CASSLGQGTIGYTF.

The DNA of the CDR3 is TGTGCCAGCAGCCGGGAGAAAAAACTGTTTTTT. It codes for CASSREKKLFF. J is TRBJ1-4 and V is TRBV12-3 or TRBV12-4; D unclear. The CDR3 covers 11 residues. Trimming took off 6 bases at V and 9 bases at J, with 8 bases between the two ends.